This record covers a single TCR beta chain. This record comes from a study of blood T cell repertoires in COVID-19. Study as a whole: Researchers got acute and convalescent COVID-19 samples from the United States, Italy and Spain. The analysed material was cDNA or gDNA that came from T cells, B-cell-depleted T cells, or PBMCs.

In Cohort 3, a recovered donor had either two negative PCRs, clearance, or symptom resolution. This CDR3 is built from 12 residues. CDR1 is SQVTM, CDR2 ANQGSEA, per germline. Trimming left V 4 bases short and J 1 base short, with 7 bases between. The assay was immunoSEQ multiplex PCR, and TCRdb's table has in-frame clones only and misses some. The sample has over 350,000 clones, 88% seen once. This clonotype was obtained from a woman aged 18-29 years who had recovered from COVID-19. Sequenced: PBMCs or T cells enriched from blood (not recorded which). This chain joins TRBV29-1 and TRBJ2-5; D is perhaps TRBD1 (6 bases). In nucleotides, the CDR3 is TGCAGCGTTGGAGGGGGCCAAGAGACCCAGTACTTC. As protein: CSVGGGQETQYF.